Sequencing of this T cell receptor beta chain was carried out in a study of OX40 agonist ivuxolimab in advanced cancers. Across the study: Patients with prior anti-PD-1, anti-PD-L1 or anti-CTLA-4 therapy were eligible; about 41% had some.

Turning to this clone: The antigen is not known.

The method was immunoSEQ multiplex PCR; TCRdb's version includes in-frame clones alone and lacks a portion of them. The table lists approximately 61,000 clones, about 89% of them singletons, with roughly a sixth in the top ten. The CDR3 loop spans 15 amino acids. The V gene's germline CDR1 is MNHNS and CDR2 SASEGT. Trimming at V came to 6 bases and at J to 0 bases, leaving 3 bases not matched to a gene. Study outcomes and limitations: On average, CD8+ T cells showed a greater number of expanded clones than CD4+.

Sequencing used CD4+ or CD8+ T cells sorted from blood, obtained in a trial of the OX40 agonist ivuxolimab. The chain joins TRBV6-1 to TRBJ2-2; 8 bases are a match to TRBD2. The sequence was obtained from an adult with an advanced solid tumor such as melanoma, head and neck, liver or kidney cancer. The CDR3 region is CASSRGGPNTGELFF. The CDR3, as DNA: TGTGCCAGCAGCCGCGGGGGGCCGAACACCGGGGAGCTGTTTTTT.